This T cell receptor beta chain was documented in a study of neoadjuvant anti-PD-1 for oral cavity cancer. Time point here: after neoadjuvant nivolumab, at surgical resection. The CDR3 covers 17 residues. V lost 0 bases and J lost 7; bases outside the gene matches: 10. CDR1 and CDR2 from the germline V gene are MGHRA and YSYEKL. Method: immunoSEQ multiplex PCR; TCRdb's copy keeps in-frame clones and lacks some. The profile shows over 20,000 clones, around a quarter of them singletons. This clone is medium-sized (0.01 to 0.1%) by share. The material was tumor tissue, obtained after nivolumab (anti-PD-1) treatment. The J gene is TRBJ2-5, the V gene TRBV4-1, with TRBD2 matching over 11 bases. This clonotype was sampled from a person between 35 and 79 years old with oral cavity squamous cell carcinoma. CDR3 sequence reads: CASSQDPTSGSLGTQYF. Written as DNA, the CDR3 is TGCGCCAGCAGCCAAGATCCCACTAGCGGGAGTTTGGGGACCCAGTACTTC.